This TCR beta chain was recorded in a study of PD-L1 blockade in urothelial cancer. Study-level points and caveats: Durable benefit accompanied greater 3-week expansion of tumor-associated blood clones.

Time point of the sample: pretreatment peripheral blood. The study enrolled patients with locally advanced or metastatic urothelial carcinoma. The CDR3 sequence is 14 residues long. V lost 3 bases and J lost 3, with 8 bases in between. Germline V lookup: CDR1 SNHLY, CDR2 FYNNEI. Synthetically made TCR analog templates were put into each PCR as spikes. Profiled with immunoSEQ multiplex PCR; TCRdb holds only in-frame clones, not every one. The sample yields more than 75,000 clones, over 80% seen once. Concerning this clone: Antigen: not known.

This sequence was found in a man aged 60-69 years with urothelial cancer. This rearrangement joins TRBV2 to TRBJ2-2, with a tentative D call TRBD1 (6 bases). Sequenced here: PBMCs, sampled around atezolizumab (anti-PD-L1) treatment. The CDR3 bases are TGTGCCAGCAGTGAGGACAGTCACACCGGGGAGCTGTTTTTT. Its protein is CASSEDSHTGELFF.